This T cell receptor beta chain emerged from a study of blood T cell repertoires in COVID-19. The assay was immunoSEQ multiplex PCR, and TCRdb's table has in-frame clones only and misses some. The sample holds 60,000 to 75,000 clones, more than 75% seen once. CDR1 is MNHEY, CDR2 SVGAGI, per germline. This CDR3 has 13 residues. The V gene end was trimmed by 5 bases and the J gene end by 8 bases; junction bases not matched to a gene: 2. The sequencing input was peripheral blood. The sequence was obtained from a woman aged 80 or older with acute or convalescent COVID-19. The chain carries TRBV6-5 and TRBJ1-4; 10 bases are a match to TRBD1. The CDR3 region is CASSKDRGEKLFF. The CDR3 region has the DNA TGTGCCAGCAGTAAGGACAGGGGGGAAAAACTGTTTTTT.